This T cell receptor (beta chain) was documented in a study of OX40 agonist ivuxolimab in advanced cancers. Per germline, CDR1 PRHDT and CDR2 FYEKMQ (reference sequence). There are 13 residues in the CDR3. V was trimmed by 5 bases and J by 0 bases, leaving 8 bases between them. Systemic immunosuppression or a history of autoimmune disease excluded patients. TCRdb's copy holds only in-frame clones and misses some; the assay was immunoSEQ multiplex PCR. The table has approximately 61,000 clones, about 85% seen once. The TCR was taken from an adult with an advanced solid tumor such as melanoma, head and neck, liver or kidney cancer. Sequenced here: CD4+ or CD8+ T cells sorted from blood, sampled in a trial of the OX40 agonist ivuxolimab. The chain couples TRBV13 to TRBJ2-7; D remains unclear. Written as DNA, the CDR3 is TGTGCCAGCAGCCTCCCCAGCTCCTACGAGCAGTACTTC. Translation: CASSLPSSYEQYF.